Listed here are 25 T cell receptor beta chains from one sample, sequenced in a study of cytomegalovirus exposure and HLA in healthy donors. The PCR had 60 Vbeta and 13 Jbeta primers. Some clones are missing from TCRdb's copy, which holds only in-frame ones; the method was immunoSEQ multiplex PCR. The data show 100,000 or so clones, 77% seen once. The sequencing input was PBMCs. Receptors were obtained from a man aged 35 to 55 in good health and CMV-seropositive.

V is TRBV4-1 and J is TRBJ2-3, with a tentative D call TRBD1 (6 bases). CDR1 MGHRA and CDR2 YSYEKL come from the germline V gene. This CDR3 has 16 amino acids. Trimming cost V 3 bases and J 0 bases, with 13 bases left between them. CDR3 nucleotides: TGCGCCAGCAGCCAGCCCGGACAGCTTAGCACAGATACGCAGTATTTT. It encodes CASSQPGQLSTDTQYF.

The chain couples TRBV18 to TRBJ1-5; 10 bases agree with TRBD1. This CDR3 is built from 15 residues. Looked up from germline, CDR1 is KGHSH and CDR2 is LQKENI. V dropped 3 bases and J dropped 4; count of bases not matched to a gene: 3. As DNA, the CDR3 is TGTGCCAGCTCACCGGGGGACAGGGGAAATCAGCCCCAGCATTTT. Amino acid sequence: CASSPGDRGNQPQHF.

The chain links TRBV28 to TRBJ2-7; D not resolved. Germline V lookup: CDR1 MDHEN, CDR2 SYDVKM. The ends were cut back, 5 bases at V and 6 bases at J, with 17 bases in the middle. The CDR3 has 14 amino acids. DNA for the CDR3: TGTGCCAGCAGTCCGAAGCCCCTGCCCGGCGAGCAGTACTTC. As protein: CASSPKPLPGEQYF.

The chain is built from TRBV7-3 and TRBJ2-2; D gene unclear. Between the trimmed V and J ends, which lost 3 bases and 1 base, there was a span of 6 bases. Germline values: CDR1 SGHTA, CDR2 FQGTGA. CDR3 length: 14 residues. DNA for the CDR3: TGTGCCAGCAGCTTTGGAGTGAACACCGGGGAGCTGTTTTTT. It yields the protein CASSFGVNTGELFF.

This clone was observed a handful of times. This chain joins TRBV7-2 and TRBJ2-7; D might be TRBD2 (6 bases). The germline V gene has CDR1 SGHTA and CDR2 FQGNSA. The CDR3 covers 16 residues. V was shortened by 4 bases and J by 7 bases, with 23 bases between the two germline ends. Here the CDR3 reads CASSSLAAGTPGEQYF. As DNA, the CDR3 is TGTGCCAGCAGCTCCCTCGCAGCGGGTACCCCGGGGGAGCAGTACTTC.

This clone has only one observation. The chain links TRBV10-3 to TRBJ2-7, with TRBD2 matching over 11 bases. There are 14 residues in the CDR3. V was clipped by 10 bases and J by 6 bases; unmatched bases: 11. From germline, CDR1 is ENHRY and CDR2 SYGVKD. The CDR3 nucleotides are TGTGCCACTTCGACTAGCGGGGTGTCGCGCGAGCAGTACTTC. Its translation is CATSTSGVSREQYF.

The chain uses TRBV7-2 and TRBJ2-7; 7 bases agree with TRBD1. With V trimmed by 2 bases and J by 4 bases, 8 bases remained unmatched. Germline CDR1 is SGHTA and CDR2 is FQGNSA. CDR3 length equals 15 residues. CDR3 in DNA: TGTGCCAGCAGCTTACTCCCAGGGACAGTTTACGAGCAGTACTTC. Protein product: CASSLLPGTVYEQYF.

The chain links TRBV27 to TRBJ1-4; D perhaps matches TRBD1 (5 bases). V lost 0 bases and J 4 bases, leaving 21 bases between the germline ends. This CDR3 spans 19 amino acids. Looked up from germline, CDR1 is MNHEY and CDR2 is SMNVEV (reference sequence). This CDR3 is CASSLSIASSRVDNEKLFF. CDR3 bases: TGTGCCAGCAGTTTATCGATTGCGAGTTCCAGGGTGGATAATGAAAAACTGTTTTTT.

The chain has TRBV29-1 and TRBJ2-5; 8 bases are a match to TRBD1. The CDR3 consists of 18 residues. CDR1 SQVTM and CDR2 ANQGSEA come from the germline V gene. The trim removed 4 bases at V and 1 base at J, leaving 17 bases unmatched. The CDR3 sequence is CSVGGSLGDRHPQETQYF. In nucleotides, the CDR3 is TGCAGCGTTGGGGGAAGTCTCGGGGACAGGCACCCCCAAGAGACCCAGTACTTC. Full variable domain (rest looked up from reference TRBV29-1 and TRBJ2-5): SAVISQKPSRDICQRGTSLTIQCQVDSQVTMMFWYRQQPGQSLTLIATANQGSEATYESGFVIDKFPISRPNLTFSTLTVSNMSPEDSSIYLCSVGGSLGDRHPQETQYFGPGTRLLVL.

This chain uses TRBV7-8 with TRBJ1-5; the match to TRBD1 covers 7 bases. The CDR3 is made up of 13 amino acids. Germline V gene data show CDR1 as SGHVS and CDR2 as FQNEAQ. V trimming: 0 bases; J trimming: 7 bases; junction bases outside the gene matches: 0. The CDR3 DNA reads as TGTGCCAGCAGCTTAGCACAGGGGCAGCCCCAGCATTTT. As protein: CASSLAQGQPQHF. The variable domain in full, completed from reference TRBV7-8 and TRBJ1-5, reads GAGVSQSPRYKVAKRGQDVALRCDPISGHVSLFWYQQALGQGPEFLTYFQNEAQLDKSGLPSDRFFAERPEGSVSTLKIQRTQQEDSAVYLCASSLAQGQPQHFGDGTRLSIL.

The chain couples TRBV5-1 to TRBJ1-1, with D possibly being TRBD1 (6 bases). From germline, CDR1 is SGHRS and CDR2 YFSETQ. The V end was cut by 2 bases, the J end by 0 bases, with 14 bases between. CDR3 length: 16 residues. Here the CDR3 reads CASSLQGTSMNTEAFF. CDR3 DNA sequence: TGCGCCAGCAGCTTACAGGGAACATCCATGAACACTGAAGCTTTCTTT.

CDR3 sequence: CASRQFPNQPQHF. The CDR3 DNA reads as TGTGCCAGCAGACAGTTTCCTAATCAGCCCCAGCATTTT. This chain uses TRBV7-8 with TRBJ1-5; D is ambiguous. The germline CDR1 and CDR2 sequences are SGHVS and FQNEAQ. The CDR3 is 13 amino acids. V lost 6 bases, J lost 4 bases, and 10 bases lay in between.

The chain links TRBV2 to TRBJ2-7, with 8 bases matching TRBD1. Trimming removed 5 bases from V and 1 base from J; junction bases left unmatched: 4. This CDR3 has 14 residues. Germline V gives CDR1 SNHLY, CDR2 FYNNEI. The CDR3 is CASSRDRGSYEQYF. For the CDR3, the DNA is TGTGCCAGCAGTAGAGACAGGGGATCCTACGAGCAGTACTTC.

The gene calls are TRBV6-1 and TRBJ1-6, with D unclear. CDR3 length equals 16 residues. The V end was cut by 4 bases, the J end by 0 bases, with 10 bases between. Per the germline V gene, CDR1 is MNHNS and CDR2 is SASEGT. CDR3 bases: TGTGCCAGCAGTGGAAAAGCATTCTCCTATAATTCACCCCTCCACTTT. Translated, it gives CASSGKAFSYNSPLHF.

The V gene is TRBV15, the J gene TRBJ2-5; 8 positions agree with TRBD2. Germline CDR1 and CDR2: LNHNV and YYDKDF (reference sequence). This CDR3 is built from 15 residues. V lost 9 bases, J lost 0 bases, and 9 bases stayed unmatched. The CDR3 sequence is CATNPGGAYQETQYF. As DNA, the CDR3 is TGTGCCACTAACCCGGGGGGGGCGTACCAAGAGACCCAGTACTTC.

V gene TRBV7-9 combines with J gene TRBJ1-6; 8 positions match TRBD1. Germline V gives CDR1 SEHNR, CDR2 FQNEAQ (reference sequence). V gave up 3 bases and J gave up 8 bases; unmatched junction bases: 9. The CDR3 length is 16 residues. CDR3: CASSFYRGNSDSPLHF. The CDR3 nucleotides are TGTGCCAGCAGCTTTTACAGGGGGAACTCGGATTCACCCCTCCACTTT.

The chain uses TRBV29-1 and TRBJ1-2; 9 bases are shared with TRBD1. CDR1 is SQVTM and CDR2 is ANQGSEA in the germline V gene. V dropped 4 bases and J dropped 3; count of bases not matched to a gene: 12. This CDR3 region has 16 residues. CDR3 coding DNA: TGCAGCGTTGGAGGAGGGCGACAGGGGGATTACTATGGCTACACCTTC. Amino acids: CSVGGGRQGDYYGYTF. Variable domain in full (rest from reference TRBV29-1 and TRBJ1-2): SAVISQKPSRDICQRGTSLTIQCQVDSQVTMMFWYRQQPGQSLTLIATANQGSEATYESGFVIDKFPISRPNLTFSTLTVSNMSPEDSSIYLCSVGGGRQGDYYGYTFGSGTRLTVV.

V and J are TRBV5-8 and TRBJ1-2, with a possible D match to TRBD1 (5 bases). The CDR3 sequence is 15 residues long. Germline V CDR1 and CDR2: SGHTS, YDEGEE. The V gene lost 3 bases and the J gene lost 8 bases, with 20 bases spanning the gap. The DNA for the CDR3 is TGTGCCAGCAGCTCTGGAGGTGGAGGGGCCTTGGGCTACACCTTC. This encodes CASSSGGGGALGYTF.

The rearrangement uses TRBV5-1 and TRBJ2-1, with D perhaps TRBD2 (5 bases). The germline V and J ends were trimmed by 0 bases and 4 bases, with 14 bases remaining between them. This CDR3 has 16 amino acids. CDR1 and CDR2 from the germline V gene are SGHRS and YFSETQ. As DNA, the CDR3 is TGCGCCAGCAGCTTGGTTTGGACGGAGGAATACAATGAGCAGTTCTTC. Amino acids: CASSLVWTEEYNEQFF.

Notes on this clone: Its ends do not fully match the called genes, so a read error is possible. The V gene is TRBV7-7, the J gene TRBJ2-2; D is ambiguous. Germline V gene sequence: CDR1 SSHAT, CDR2 FNYEAQ (reference sequence). There are 13 residues in the CDR3. CDR3 in DNA: TGTGCTAGCAGCTTTGATGGGCCCGGGGAGCTGTTTTTT. Translated: CASSFDGPGELFF.

The J gene is TRBJ2-5, the V gene TRBV6-5, with a tentative D call TRBD2 (6 bases). The CDR3 runs 15 residues. The germline V gene encodes CDR1 MNHEY and CDR2 SVGAGI. V was trimmed by 4 bases and J by 7 bases, leaving 19 bases between them. In nucleotides, the CDR3 is TGTGCCAGCAGTTCCCCCGGGACTGCCCGCCCGACCCAGTACTTC. It is translated as CASSSPGTARPTQYF.

This chain links TRBV10-3 with TRBJ2-7, with 7 positions matching TRBD1. Germline assignment: CDR1 ENHRY and CDR2 SYGVKD. J was trimmed by 0 bases and V by 4 bases; bases with no gene match: 6. This CDR3 spans 15 amino acids. The CDR3 is CAISATGANSYEQYF. CDR3 sequence (DNA): TGTGCCATCAGTGCTACAGGGGCAAACTCCTACGAGCAGTACTTC.

This chain links TRBV6-1 with TRBJ2-7, with D perhaps matching TRBD2 (6 bases). This CDR3 is 14 amino acids long. Germline loops: CDR1 MNHNS, CDR2 SASEGT. The V gene lost 6 bases and the J gene lost 4 bases, with 16 bases spanning the gap. The CDR3 DNA follows: TGTGCCAGCAGCCATTACGGGAGTTCATACGAGCAGTACTTC. The encoded protein is CASSHYGSSYEQYF.

This clone occurred a few times. This CDR3 is CSASLHTQYF. CDR3 coding DNA: TGCAGTGCTAGCCTCCATACGCAGTATTTT. This chain links TRBV20-1 with TRBJ2-3; D is uncertain. Trimming cost V 3 bases and J 7 bases, with 5 bases left between them. This CDR3 is 10 amino acids long. Germline-derived CDR1 and CDR2 are DFQATT and SNEGSKA (reference sequence).

This rearrangement joins TRBV2 to TRBJ2-7, with a tentative D call TRBD2 (6 bases). In germline, CDR1 is SNHLY, CDR2 FYNNEI. The CDR3 spans 15 residues. V was clipped by 1 base and J by 1 base, with 11 bases between them. In DNA, the CDR3 is TGTGCCAGCAGTGAAGAGGGGACTTTTTCCTACGAGCAGTACTTC. It codes for CASSEEGTFSYEQYF.